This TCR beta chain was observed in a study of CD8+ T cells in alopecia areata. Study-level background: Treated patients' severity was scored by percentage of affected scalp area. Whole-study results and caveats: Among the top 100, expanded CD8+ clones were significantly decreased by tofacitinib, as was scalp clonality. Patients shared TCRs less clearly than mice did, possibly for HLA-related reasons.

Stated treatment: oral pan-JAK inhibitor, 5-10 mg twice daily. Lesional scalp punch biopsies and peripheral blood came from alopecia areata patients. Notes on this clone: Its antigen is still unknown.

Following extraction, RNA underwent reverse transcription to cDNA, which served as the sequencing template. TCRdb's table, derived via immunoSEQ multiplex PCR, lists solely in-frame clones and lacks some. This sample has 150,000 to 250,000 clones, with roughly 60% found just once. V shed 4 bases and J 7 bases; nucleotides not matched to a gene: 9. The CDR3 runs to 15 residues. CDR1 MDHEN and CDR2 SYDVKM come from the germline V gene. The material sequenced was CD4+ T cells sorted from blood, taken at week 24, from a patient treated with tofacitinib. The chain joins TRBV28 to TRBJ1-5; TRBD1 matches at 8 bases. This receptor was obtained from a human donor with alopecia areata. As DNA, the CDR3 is TGTGCCAGCAGTTCCGGACAGGGAGTTTACCAGCCCCAGCATTTT. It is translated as CASSSGQGVYQPQHF. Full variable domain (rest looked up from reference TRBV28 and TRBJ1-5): DVKVTQSSRYLVKRTGEKVFLECVQDMDHENMFWYRQDPGLGLRLIYFSYDVKMKEKGDIPEGYSVSREKKERFSLILESASTNQTSMYLCASSSGQGVYQPQHFGDGTRLSIL.